This T cell receptor beta chain was documented in a study of cytomegalovirus exposure and HLA in healthy donors. Overall study: Approximately 77 million unique TCRs from HLA-typed donors were held in an early release of data.

Primers for the PCR totalled 60 Vbeta and 13 Jbeta. Assay used: immunoSEQ multiplex PCR; TCRdb lists only in-frame clones, some missing. The data show some 120,000 clones, with about 80% seen just once and approximately 4.5% held by the top ten. This clone appeared once. Antigen specificity is unknown. Overall study findings and caveats: An observed cluster of highly shared sequence variants was recorded as a likely sequencing artifact. HLA allele associations emerged for 15,000 to 20,000 TCR beta sequences in a later analysis, at 0.05 false discovery rate. The CMV antigen specificity of a few CMV-associated chains was confirmed through in vitro analysis.

The source is a young man in good health and CMV-seropositive. Source material: PBMCs.

The CDR3 coding sequence is TGTGCATCAGGGGGAAACTATGGCTACACCTTC. Translating gives CASGGNYGYTF. The rearrangement uses TRBV10-3 and TRBJ1-2; 7 bases match TRBD1. The CDR3 extends over 11 amino acids. Germline V gives CDR1 ENHRY, CDR2 SYGVKD.